Each of the 18 T cell receptor beta chains below was sequenced from the same sample in a study of T cell repertoires in cytomegalovirus infection. TCRdb reprocessed the reads via MiXCR and lists one record per CDR3 protein. The sample records 250,000 to 300,000 distinct CDR3 sequences, about a sixth being singletons. The sequenced sample was CD8+ T cells from PBMCs. The receptors derive from a human donor in good health (CMV status not recorded). Some clones in this sample may be carry-over from other donors' samples.

This clonotype was detected once. The chain is built from TRBV7-2 and TRBJ2-7; maybe TRBD2 (6 bases). V was cut by 7 bases and J by 2 bases, with 9 bases left in between. Germline V gives CDR1 SGHTA, CDR2 FQGNSA. CDR3 length: 12 amino acids. CDR3: CASNGGAYEQYF. CDR3 DNA sequence: TGTGCCAGCAACGGAGGGGCCTACGAGCAGTACTTC.

As concerns this clonotype: Given a much more abundant clone one base away, this may be a read error. The chain couples TRBV7-2 to TRBJ2-1, with 7 bases lining up with TRBD2. The CDR3 spans 18 residues. Germline-derived CDR1 and CDR2 are SGHTA and FQGNSA. The J segment lost 0 bases and the V segment lost 1 base, leaving 9 bases of the junction unmatched. This CDR3 is CASSLGLAEDSSYNEQFF. CDR3 sequence (DNA): TGTGCCAGCAGCTTAGGTCTAGCGGAGGATTCCTCCTACAATGAGCAGTTCTTC.

The V call is TRBV7-2, the J call TRBJ2-7; TRBD2 aligns across 8 bases. The CDR3 loop spans 16 amino acids. With 1 base clipped from V and 2 bases from J, the junction kept 7 bases outside the gene matches. The germline V gene encodes CDR1 SGHTA and CDR2 FQGNSA. CDR3 coding DNA: TGTGCCAGCAGCTTAGGCCGGGGGGGGCCACCCTACGAGCAGTACTTC. It is translated as CASSLGRGGPPYEQYF.

The table lists this clonotype with many counts. The DNA for the CDR3 is TGTGCCAGCATTGTGGGGGGAACCTATGGCTACACCTTC. Protein sequence: CASIVGGTYGYTF. V gene TRBV12-3 or TRBV12-4 combines with J gene TRBJ1-2; the D gene is possibly TRBD1 (5 bases). The CDR3 sequence is 13 residues long. V was pared by 7 bases and J by 4 bases, with 13 bases between.

This clonotype has only a few counts. The chain couples TRBV6-5 to TRBJ2-7; 7 bases are a match to TRBD1. The CDR3 contains 14 residues. Per germline, CDR1 MNHEY and CDR2 SVGAGI. V shed 2 bases and J 2 bases; nucleotides not matched to a gene: 3. This chain's CDR3 is CASSYGQETYEQYF. CDR3 coding DNA: TGTGCCAGCAGTTACGGACAGGAAACCTACGAGCAGTACTTC.

The chain carries TRBV19 and TRBJ2-1, with 7 bases matching TRBD2. Germline loops: CDR1 LNHDA, CDR2 SQIVND (reference sequence). The J segment lost 7 bases and the V segment lost 6 bases, leaving 6 bases of the junction unmatched. The CDR3 is 13 residues long. The DNA for the CDR3 is TGTGCCAGTAGCCGGCTAGCGGAGAATGAGCAGTTCTTC. This encodes CASSRLAENEQFF.

This clonotype was seen ten or more times. Here the CDR3 reads CATGSGAATLFDGYTF. The CDR3 DNA is TGTGCCACCGGGTCTGGGGCAGCTACTTTATTCGATGGCTACACCTTC. The chain combines TRBV6-5 with TRBJ1-2; TRBD1 might be the D (5 bases). Trimming removed 10 bases at V and 6 bases at J, with 27 bases between. CDR1 and CDR2 from the germline V gene are MNHEY and SVGAGI. CDR3 length: 16 amino acids.

At least ten counts were recorded for this clonotype. This chain joins TRBV12-3 or TRBV12-4 and TRBJ2-7; D remains ambiguous. V was cut by 0 bases and J by 3 bases, with 12 bases left in between. The CDR3 loop spans 15 amino acids. The chain's CDR3 is CASSLAGLGVYEQYF. The CDR3 DNA follows: TGTGCCAGCAGTTTAGCCGGGCTTGGAGTCTACGAGCAGTACTTC.

The table lists this clonotype with a few counts. The gene calls are TRBV19 and TRBJ1-3, with D unclear. The germline V and J ends were trimmed by 3 bases and 0 bases, with 6 bases remaining between them. There are 14 residues in the CDR3. Germline values: CDR1 LNHDA, CDR2 SQIVND (reference sequence). The CDR3 spells CASSMGSSGNTIYF. As DNA, the CDR3 is TGTGCCAGTAGTATGGGTTCCTCTGGAAACACCATATATTTT. Full variable domain (rest looked up from reference TRBV19 and TRBJ1-3): DGGITQSPKYLFRKEGQNVTLSCEQNLNHDAMYWYRQDPGQGLRLIYYSQIVNDFQKGDIAEGYSVSREKKESFPLTVTSAQKNPTAFYLCASSMGSSGNTIYFGEGSWLTVV.

The rearrangement links TRBV7-3 to TRBJ1-1; D ambiguous. The germline CDR1 and CDR2 sequences are SGHTA and FQGTGA. The CDR3 extends over 13 amino acids. The V gene lost 8 bases and the J gene lost 1 base, with 11 bases spanning the gap. The CDR3 reads CASRGSPNTEAFF. CDR3 nucleotide sequence: TGTGCCAGCCGTGGCAGCCCGAACACTGAAGCTTTCTTT.

The rearrangement joins TRBV14 to TRBJ2-3; D remains ambiguous. This CDR3 comprises 15 residues. Per the germline V gene, CDR1 is SGHDN and CDR2 is FVKESK. Trimming took off 3 bases at V and 6 bases at J, with 16 bases between the two ends. Here the CDR3 DNA reads TGTGCCAGCAGCCAGGAGAGGATGTTTCTGGATACGCAGTATTTT. It specifies CASSQERMFLDTQYF.

The chain links TRBV19 to TRBJ2-1, with TRBD1 identical over 7 bases. This CDR3 comprises 15 residues. Per germline, CDR1 LNHDA and CDR2 SQIVND (reference sequence). V dropped 7 bases and J dropped 2; count of bases not matched to a gene: 8. Here the CDR3 DNA reads TGTGCCAGTACCCAGGACAGGCGAACCTACAATGAGCAGTTCTTC. Protein sequence: CASTQDRRTYNEQFF.

This chain joins TRBV20-1 and TRBJ2-2; D is possibly TRBD1 (6 bases). V was cut by 3 bases and J by 6 bases, with 26 bases left in between. The CDR3 is 18 residues long. The germline V gene has CDR1 DFQATT and CDR2 SNEGSKA (reference sequence). CDR3 residues: CSARDDEYRVMASGELFF. The DNA of the CDR3 is TGCAGTGCTAGGGATGATGAATACAGGGTAATGGCTTCCGGGGAGCTGTTTTTT.

This sequence joins TRBV12-3 or TRBV12-4 and TRBJ1-4; TRBD1 might be the D (5 bases). The CDR3 has 14 residues. Trimming removed 7 bases at V and 1 base at J, with 10 bases between. CDR3: CASTTGLTNEKLFF. The CDR3, as DNA: TGTGCCAGCACCACAGGACTAACTAATGAAAAACTGTTTTTT.

The table lists this clonotype with many counts. The chain joins TRBV6-2 or TRBV6-3 to TRBJ1-1, with no clear D. The CDR3 totals 14 residues. Trimming removed 6 bases from V and 0 bases from J, with 11 bases in between. Germline CDR1 reads MNHEY; CDR2 reads SVGEGT. CDR3: CASRQALMNTEAFF. As DNA, the CDR3 is TGTGCCAGCAGGCAGGCTCTTATGAACACTGAAGCTTTCTTT.

This clonotype was observed a few times. The chain has TRBV5-6 and TRBJ1-1; no clear D. This CDR3 comprises 16 residues. Germline V lookup: CDR1 SGHDT, CDR2 YYEEEE. Trimming pared 0 bases from V and 0 bases from J, leaving 12 bases between. The CDR3 is CASSLVLQVMNTEAFF. CDR3 nucleotides: TGTGCCAGCAGCTTGGTCTTGCAGGTCATGAACACTGAAGCTTTCTTT. Looking up the rest from reference TRBV5-6 and TRBJ1-1 gives the full variable domain: DAGVTQSPTHLIKTRGQQVTLRCSPKSGHDTVSWYQQALGQGPQFIFQYYEEEERQRGNFPDRFSGHQFPNYSSELNVNALLLGDSALYLCASSLVLQVMNTEAFFGQGTRLTVV.

This clonotype was seen only a few times. The chain has TRBV27 and TRBJ2-3; D gene unclear. V was trimmed by 0 bases and J by 2 bases, leaving 6 bases between them. The germline CDR1 and CDR2 sequences are MNHEY and SMNVEV (reference sequence). The CDR3 contains 14 residues. In DNA, the CDR3 is TGTGCCAGCAGTTTATCCTTTTACACAGATACGCAGTATTTT. Translating it yields CASSLSFYTDTQYF.

The V and J genes are TRBV20-1 and TRBJ1-1, with 9 nucleotides matching TRBD1. The CDR3 sequence is 16 residues long. V was clipped by 3 bases and J by 0 bases; unmatched bases: 8. CDR1 DFQATT and CDR2 SNEGSKA come from the germline V gene (reference sequence). CDR3 DNA: TGCAGTGCTAGGAACCGGGACAGGGCGATGAACACTGAAGCTTTCTTT. It specifies CSARNRDRAMNTEAFF.